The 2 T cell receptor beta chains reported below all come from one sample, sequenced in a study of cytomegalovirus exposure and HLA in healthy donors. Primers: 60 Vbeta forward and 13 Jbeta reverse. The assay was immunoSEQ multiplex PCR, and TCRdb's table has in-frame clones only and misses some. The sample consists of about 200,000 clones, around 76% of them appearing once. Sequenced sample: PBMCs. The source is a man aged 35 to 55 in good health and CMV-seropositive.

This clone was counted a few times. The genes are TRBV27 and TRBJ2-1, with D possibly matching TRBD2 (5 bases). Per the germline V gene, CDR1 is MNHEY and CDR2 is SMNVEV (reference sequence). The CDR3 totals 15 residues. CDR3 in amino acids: CASGRGPSSYNEQFF. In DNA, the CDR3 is TGTGCAAGCGGTAGAGGGCCAAGCTCCTACAATGAGCAGTTCTTC.

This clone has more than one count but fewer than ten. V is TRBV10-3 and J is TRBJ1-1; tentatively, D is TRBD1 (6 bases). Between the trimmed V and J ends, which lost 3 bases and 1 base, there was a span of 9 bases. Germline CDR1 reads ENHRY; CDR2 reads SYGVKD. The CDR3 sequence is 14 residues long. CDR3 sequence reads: CAISETQGNTEAFF. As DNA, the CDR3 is TGTGCCATCAGTGAAACACAGGGGAACACTGAAGCTTTCTTT.